Listed below are T cell receptor beta chains from one sample, sequenced in a study of blood T cell repertoires in COVID-19. The repertoire was sequenced with immunoSEQ multiplex PCR; TCRdb's copy has only in-frame clones and lacks some. The repertoire holds 300,000 or so clones, more than 70% seen once, with around 8% in the top ten. The sample comprised peripheral blood. These TCRs come from a woman aged 50 to 60 who had recovered from COVID-19. Both conserved end residues are part of each CDR3. The D gene is left open where the match is weak. The size of a clone is reported for some rows only, either as once, few or many, or as a class for expanded clones.

TGTGCCAGCTCACCAGGTCCAGGGGAGAACACTGAAGCTTTCTTT	CASSPGPGENTEAFF	.	TRBJ1-1	.	TRBV18
TGTGCCAGCAGCTTTTTTCAAGGGGTAGCCAAAAACATTCAGTACTTC	CASSFFQGVAKNIQYF	.	TRBJ2-4	.	TRBV5-6
TGCGCCAGCAGCCCGGCCTTACTAGCGGGAGGGCAAGATACGCAGTATTTT	CASSPALLAGGQDTQYF	.	TRBJ2-3	TRBD2	TRBV4-3
TGTGCCAGCTCACCCGTTAGTTCCCTCCAGAACACTGAAGCTTTCTTT	CASSPVSSLQNTEAFF	few	TRBJ1-1	.	TRBV18
TGTGCCTGGGTTTCCGGGACAGGGGGCTACGAGCAGTACTTC	CAWVSGTGGYEQYF	.	TRBJ2-7	TRBD1	TRBV30
TGTGCCGTCGAATCGGGGGGCTTAAATGAGCAGTTCTTC	CAVESGGLNEQFF	.	TRBJ2-1	.	TRBV24-1
TGTGCCAGCAGCGTAGCAGGGAACACTGAAGCTTTCTTT	CASSVAGNTEAFF	few	TRBJ1-1	.	TRBV9
TGTGCCAGCAGCGTAAGGCGCGAGGGCGGGGAAGCTTTCTTT	CASSVRREGGEAFF	.	TRBJ1-1	.	TRBV9
TGTGCCAGCAGCTTAGTGGGCCGATACAATGAGCAGTTCTTC	CASSLVGRYNEQFF	.	TRBJ2-1	.	TRBV7-2
TGTGCCAGCAGTTTAGGACTTCTGAGCTCCTATAATTCACCCCTCCACTTT	CASSLGLLSSYNSPLHF	.	TRBJ1-6	.	TRBV27
TGTGCCAGCAGTTTGGGACAGGGGACTTCACCCCTCCACTTT	CASSLGQGTSPLHF	.	TRBJ1-6	TRBD1	TRBV2
TGCGCCAGCAGCTTGGGTATAGGGGGCGCCGAGACCCAGTACTTC	CASSLGIGGAETQYF	.	TRBJ2-5	TRBD1	TRBV5-1
TGCGCCAGCAGCCACCTGGAGCGAAACAAAGATGGCTACACCTTC	CASSHLERNKDGYTF	.	TRBJ1-2	.	TRBV4-1
TGTGCCAGCAGCCCCCAGGGGTTACACACAGATACGCAGTATTTT	CASSPQGLHTDTQYF	.	TRBJ2-3	.	TRBV3-1/TRBV3-2